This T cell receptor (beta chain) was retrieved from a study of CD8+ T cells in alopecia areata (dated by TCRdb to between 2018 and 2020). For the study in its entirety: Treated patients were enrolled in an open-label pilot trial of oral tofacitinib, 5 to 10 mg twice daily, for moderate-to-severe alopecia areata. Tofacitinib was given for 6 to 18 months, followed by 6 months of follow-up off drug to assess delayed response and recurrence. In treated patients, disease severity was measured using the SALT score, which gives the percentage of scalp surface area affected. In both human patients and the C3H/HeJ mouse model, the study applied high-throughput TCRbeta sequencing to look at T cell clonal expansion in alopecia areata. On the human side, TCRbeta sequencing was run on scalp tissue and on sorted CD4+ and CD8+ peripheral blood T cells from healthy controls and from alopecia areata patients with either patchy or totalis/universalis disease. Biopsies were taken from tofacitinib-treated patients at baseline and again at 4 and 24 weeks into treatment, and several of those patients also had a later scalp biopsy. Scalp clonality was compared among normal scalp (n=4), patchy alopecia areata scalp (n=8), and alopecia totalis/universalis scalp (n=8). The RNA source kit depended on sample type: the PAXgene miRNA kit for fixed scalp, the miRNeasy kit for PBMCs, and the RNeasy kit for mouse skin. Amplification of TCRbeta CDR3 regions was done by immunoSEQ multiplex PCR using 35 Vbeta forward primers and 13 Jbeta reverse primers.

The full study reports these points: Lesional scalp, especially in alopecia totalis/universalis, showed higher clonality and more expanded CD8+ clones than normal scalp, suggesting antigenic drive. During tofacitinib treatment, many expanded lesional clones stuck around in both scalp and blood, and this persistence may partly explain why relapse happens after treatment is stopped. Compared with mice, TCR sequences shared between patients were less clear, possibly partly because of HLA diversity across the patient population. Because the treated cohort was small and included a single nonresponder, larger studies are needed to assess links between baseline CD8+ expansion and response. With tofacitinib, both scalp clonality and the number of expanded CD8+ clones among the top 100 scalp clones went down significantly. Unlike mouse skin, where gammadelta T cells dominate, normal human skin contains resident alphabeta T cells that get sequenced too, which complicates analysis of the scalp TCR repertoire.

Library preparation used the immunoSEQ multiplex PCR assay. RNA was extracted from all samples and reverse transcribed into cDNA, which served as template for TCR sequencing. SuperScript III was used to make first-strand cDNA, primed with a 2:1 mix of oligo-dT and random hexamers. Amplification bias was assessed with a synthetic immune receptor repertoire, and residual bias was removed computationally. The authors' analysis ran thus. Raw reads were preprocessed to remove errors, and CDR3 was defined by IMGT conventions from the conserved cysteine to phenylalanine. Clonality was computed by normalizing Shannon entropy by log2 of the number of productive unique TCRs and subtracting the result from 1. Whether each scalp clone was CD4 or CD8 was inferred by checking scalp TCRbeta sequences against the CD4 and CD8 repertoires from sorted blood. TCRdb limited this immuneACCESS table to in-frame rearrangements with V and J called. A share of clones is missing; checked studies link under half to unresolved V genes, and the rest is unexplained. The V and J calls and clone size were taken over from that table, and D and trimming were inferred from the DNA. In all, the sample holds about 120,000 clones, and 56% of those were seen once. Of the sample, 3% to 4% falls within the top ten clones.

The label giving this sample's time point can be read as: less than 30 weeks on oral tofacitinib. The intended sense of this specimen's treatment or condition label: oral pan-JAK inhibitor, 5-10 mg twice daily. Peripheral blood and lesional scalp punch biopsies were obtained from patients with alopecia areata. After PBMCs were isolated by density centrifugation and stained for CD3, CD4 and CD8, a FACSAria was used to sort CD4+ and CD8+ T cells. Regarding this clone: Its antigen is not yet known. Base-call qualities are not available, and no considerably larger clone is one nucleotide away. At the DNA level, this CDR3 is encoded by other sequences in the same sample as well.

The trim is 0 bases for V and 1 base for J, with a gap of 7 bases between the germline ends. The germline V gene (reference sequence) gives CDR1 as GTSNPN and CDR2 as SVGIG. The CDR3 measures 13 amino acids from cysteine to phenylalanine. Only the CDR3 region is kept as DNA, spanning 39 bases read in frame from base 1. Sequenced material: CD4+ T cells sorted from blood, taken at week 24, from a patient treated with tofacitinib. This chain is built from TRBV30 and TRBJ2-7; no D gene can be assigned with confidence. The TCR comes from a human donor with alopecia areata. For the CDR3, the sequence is CAWSVGGSYEQYF. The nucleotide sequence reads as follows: TGTGCCTGGAGTGTGGGTGGATCCTACGAGCAGTACTTC.